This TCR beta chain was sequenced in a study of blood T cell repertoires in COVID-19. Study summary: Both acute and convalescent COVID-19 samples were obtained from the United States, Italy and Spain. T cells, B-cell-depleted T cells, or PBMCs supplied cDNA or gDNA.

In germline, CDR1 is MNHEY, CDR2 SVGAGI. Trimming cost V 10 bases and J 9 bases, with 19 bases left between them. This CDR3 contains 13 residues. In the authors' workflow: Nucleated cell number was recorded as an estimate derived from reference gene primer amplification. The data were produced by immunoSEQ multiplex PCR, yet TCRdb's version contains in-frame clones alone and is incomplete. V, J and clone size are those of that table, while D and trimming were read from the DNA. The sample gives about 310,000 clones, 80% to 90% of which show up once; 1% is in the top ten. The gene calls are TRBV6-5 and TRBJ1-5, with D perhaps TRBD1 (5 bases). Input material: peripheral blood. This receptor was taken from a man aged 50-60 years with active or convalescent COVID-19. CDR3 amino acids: CATVGPGDGPQHF. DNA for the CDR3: TGTGCCACCGTAGGACCGGGGGATGGGCCCCAGCATTTT.